Following are 15 T cell receptor beta chains from one sample sequenced in a study of vaccination effects on CD4 cells after COVID-19. Antigen-specific CD4+ T cells were expanded (with viral peptide pools) by the ViraFEST assay ahead of sequencing. Isolation of CD4+ T cells took place after approximately 10 days of culture. It was between March and December 2020 that the person had a SARS-CoV-2 infection confirmed by PCR. Antigens for these TCRs are unknown. The assay was immunoSEQ multiplex PCR, and TCRdb's table has in-frame clones only and misses some. The sample has 20,000 to 30,000 clones, about three quarters seen once. Here the sequenced sample was CD4+ T cells from PBMCs cultured with HCoV-NL63 spike peptides, taken before COVID-19 vaccination. The receptors stem from a human donor who had a prior SARS-CoV-2 infection.

The V and J genes are TRBV5-4 and TRBJ1-1; D remains unclear. This CDR3 region has 16 residues. CDR1 is SGHNT, CDR2 YYREEE, per germline (reference sequence). V lost 4 bases and J 0 bases, leaving 16 bases between the germline ends. CDR3 sequence (DNA): TGTGCCAGCAGCCCCGTGGCTAACCTCCTGAACACTGAAGCTTTCTTT. The encoded protein is CASSPVANLLNTEAFF.

The DNA for the CDR3 is TGCGCCAGCAGCTTGTTACTAGCGGGGGGTTTACGCAATGAGCAGTTCTTC. Protein: CASSLLLAGGLRNEQFF. The chain recombines TRBV5-1 with TRBJ2-1; 12 bases are shared with TRBD2. The CDR3 runs 17 residues. V gave up 1 base and J gave up 6 bases; unmatched junction bases: 8. CDR1 and CDR2 from the germline V gene are SGHRS and YFSETQ.

This clone occurred once. The chain carries TRBV5-1 and TRBJ1-1; possibly TRBD1 for D (6 bases). Germline V lookup: CDR1 SGHRS, CDR2 YFSETQ. The CDR3 is made up of 16 amino acids. V was trimmed by 1 base and J by 3 bases, leaving 16 bases between them. CDR3 in amino acids: CASSLLQGGGDTEAFF. CDR3 nucleotide sequence: TGCGCCAGCAGCTTGTTACAGGGTGGAGGGGACACTGAAGCTTTCTTT. Together with reference TRBV5-1 and TRBJ1-1, the CDR3 gives the full variable domain: KAGVTQTPRYLIKTRGQQVTLSCSPISGHRSVSWYQQTPGQGLQFLFEYFSETQRNKGNFPGRFSGRQFSNSRSEMNVSTLELGDSALYLCASSLLQGGGDTEAFFGQGTRLTVV.

This chain joins TRBV5-5 and TRBJ2-7; D is uncertain. The germline V and J ends were trimmed by 2 bases and 6 bases, with 12 bases remaining between them. The CDR3 totals 13 residues. CDR1 SGHKS and CDR2 YYEKEE come from the germline V gene (reference sequence). CDR3 residues: CASSFLVWGEQYF. The CDR3 bases are TGTGCCAGCAGCTTCCTTGTTTGGGGCGAGCAGTACTTC.

The chain is built from TRBV2 and TRBJ2-5, with 12 positions matching TRBD2. The CDR3 sequence is 15 residues long. From germline, CDR1 is SNHLY and CDR2 FYNNEI. The V gene end was trimmed by 4 bases and the J gene end by 5 bases; junction bases not matched to a gene: 5. The CDR3 coding sequence is TGTGCCAGCAGTGCGACTAGCGGGAGAGGGGAGACCCAGTACTTC. The encoded protein is CASSATSGRGETQYF.

This chain links TRBV6-2 or TRBV6-3 with TRBJ2-3; 8 bases map to TRBD1. V lost 3 bases and J lost 1; bases outside the gene matches: 9. The germline gives CDR1 MNHEY, CDR2 SVGEGT. The CDR3 has 17 residues. CDR3 protein: CASSYKSGGDGTDTQYF. CDR3 bases: TGTGCCAGCAGTTATAAATCAGGGGGCGACGGCACAGATACGCAGTATTTT.

This sequence joins TRBV5-1 and TRBJ2-1, with 7 bases matching TRBD2. The ends lost 0 bases at V and 4 bases at J; junction bases unmatched: 4. The CDR3 totals 15 residues. Germline lookup yields CDR1 SGHRS and CDR2 YFSETQ. CDR3 region: CASSLGASGYNEQFF. Written as DNA, the CDR3 is TGCGCCAGCAGCTTGGGGGCTAGCGGTTACAATGAGCAGTTCTTC.

The gene calls are TRBV20-1 and TRBJ1-2; D perhaps matches TRBD1 (6 bases). The CDR3 loop spans 13 amino acids. Trimming removed 3 bases from V and 5 bases from J, with 13 bases in between. Germline values: CDR1 DFQATT, CDR2 SNEGSKA (reference sequence). For the CDR3, the DNA is TGCAGTGCTAGTTCCGGGGGCTCTTATGGCTACACCTTC. Amino acid sequence: CSASSGGSYGYTF.

The chain carries TRBV5-8 and TRBJ2-7; no clear D. V dropped 0 bases and J dropped 0 bases, with 7 bases sitting between them. CDR1 and CDR2 (germline): SGHTS, YDEGEE. The CDR3 has 14 amino acids. CDR3 DNA sequence: TGTGCCAGCAGCTTGGGTGGCCTCTCCTACGAGCAGTACTTC. Translated, it gives CASSLGGLSYEQYF.

The CDR3 sequence is CASSLRISEDTGELFF. CDR3 DNA sequence: TGTGCCAGCAGCTTAAGGATTAGCGAGGACACCGGGGAGCTGTTTTTT. The chain employs TRBV7-9 and TRBJ2-2, with a possible D match to TRBD2 (5 bases). With 2 bases removed from V and 3 bases from J, the gap between germline ends came to 13 bases. This CDR3 is built from 16 residues. Germline-derived CDR1 and CDR2 are SEHNR and FQNEAQ (reference sequence).

The chain is built from TRBV9 and TRBJ2-3; D remains unclear. Germline CDR1 reads SGDLS; CDR2 reads YYNGEE. This CDR3 has 13 amino acids. Trimming pared 0 bases from V and 3 bases from J, leaving 5 bases between. The CDR3 coding sequence is TGTGCCAGCAGCGTAGCTCCTACAGATACGCAGTATTTT. Protein sequence: CASSVAPTDTQYF.

The genes are TRBV5-1 and TRBJ2-5, with a possible D match to TRBD2 (5 bases). The CDR3 consists of 14 residues. Germline CDR1 is SGHRS and CDR2 is YFSETQ. Trimming shortened V by 6 bases and J by 5 bases, and 17 bases separated the two germline ends. The CDR3: CASTLGDSGETQYF. CDR3 in DNA: TGCGCCAGCACCTTAGGAGACTCGGGGGAGACCCAGTACTTC.

V is TRBV28 and J is TRBJ2-7; TRBD1 is a possible D gene (6 bases). This CDR3 spans 14 amino acids. Trimming took 5 bases from V and 6 from J, leaving 17 bases between them. CDR1 MDHEN and CDR2 SYDVKM come from the germline V gene. The chain's CDR3 is CASSRTGIEFEQYF. The CDR3 bases are TGTGCCAGCAGTCGTACAGGGATCGAATTCGAGCAGTACTTC.

CDR3 DNA sequence: TGTGCCAGCAGCTTAGGGGTTGAAGCTACTAGCACAGATACGCAGTATTTT. Residues: CASSLGVEATSTDTQYF. The J gene is TRBJ2-3, the V gene TRBV7-9; D not resolved. This CDR3 is 17 amino acids long. CDR1 is SEHNR, CDR2 FQNEAQ, per germline (reference sequence). With 1 base removed from V and 0 bases from J, the gap between germline ends came to 14 bases.

The chain carries TRBV9 and TRBJ1-5, with D unresolved. The CDR3 runs to 14 residues. Germline V gene data show CDR1 as SGDLS and CDR2 as YYNGEE. V was cut by 2 bases and J by 5 bases, with 11 bases left in between. The CDR3 region is CASSVSSSYQPQHF. The CDR3 nucleotides read TGTGCCAGCAGCGTCTCTTCCTCTTATCAGCCCCAGCATTTT.